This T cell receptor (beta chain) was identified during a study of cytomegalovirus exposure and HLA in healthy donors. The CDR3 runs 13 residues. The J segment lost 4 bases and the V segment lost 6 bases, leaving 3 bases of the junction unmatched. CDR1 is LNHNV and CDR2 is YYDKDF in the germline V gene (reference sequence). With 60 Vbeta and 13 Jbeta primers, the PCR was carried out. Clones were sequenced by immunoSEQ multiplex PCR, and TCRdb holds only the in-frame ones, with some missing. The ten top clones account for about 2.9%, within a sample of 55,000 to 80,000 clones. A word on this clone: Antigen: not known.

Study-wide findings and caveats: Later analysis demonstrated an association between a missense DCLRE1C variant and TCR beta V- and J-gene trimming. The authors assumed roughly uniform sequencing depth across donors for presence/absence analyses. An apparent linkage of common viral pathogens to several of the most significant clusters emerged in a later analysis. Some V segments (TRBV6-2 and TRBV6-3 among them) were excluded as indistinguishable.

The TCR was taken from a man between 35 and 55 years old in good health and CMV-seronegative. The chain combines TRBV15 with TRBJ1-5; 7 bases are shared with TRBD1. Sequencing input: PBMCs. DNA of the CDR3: TGTGCCACCAGACAGGGGACTAATCAGCCCCAGCATTTT. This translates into CATRQGTNQPQHF.